This is a list of T cell receptor beta chains from one sample in a study of cytomegalovirus exposure and HLA in healthy donors. TCRdb's table, derived via immunoSEQ multiplex PCR, lists solely in-frame clones and lacks some. The data hold about 140,000 clones, with 70% to 80% observed a single time. The sequencing input was PBMCs. The receptors come from a woman in her 50s in good health and CMV-seronegative. The CDR3 runs from the conserved cysteine through the conserved F or W. The size of a clone is reported for some rows only, either as once, few or many, or as a class for expanded clones.

j_call: TRBJ2-2
cdr3_length: 14
clone_size: once
v_call: TRBV6-5
cdr3_aa: CASRGTGDTGELFF

j_call: TRBJ2-5
cdr3_length: 13
clone_size: -
v_call: TRBV7-2
cdr3_aa: CASSSGGQETQYF

j_call: TRBJ1-3
cdr3_length: 14
clone_size: -
v_call: TRBV28
cdr3_aa: CASELGGGGSTIYF

j_call: TRBJ2-7
cdr3_length: 11
clone_size: -
v_call: TRBV5-1
cdr3_aa: CASSYGGEQYF

j_call: TRBJ1-1
cdr3_length: 13
clone_size: -
v_call: TRBV10-3
cdr3_aa: CAISEGRESEAFF

j_call: TRBJ2-7
cdr3_length: 14
clone_size: -
v_call: TRBV13
cdr3_aa: CASSLDRLTYEQYF

j_call: TRBJ2-7
cdr3_length: 16
clone_size: -
v_call: TRBV7-8
cdr3_aa: CASSLRLDRGLKEQYF

j_call: TRBJ2-2
cdr3_length: 17
clone_size: -
v_call: TRBV7-7
cdr3_aa: CASSSELAGGPTGELFF

j_call: TRBJ1-5
cdr3_length: 13
clone_size: -
v_call: TRBV2
cdr3_aa: CASIAVEGQPQHF

j_call: TRBJ1-1
cdr3_length: 14
clone_size: -
v_call: TRBV5-6
cdr3_aa: CASSLTGPGTEAFF

j_call: TRBJ2-7
cdr3_length: 14
clone_size: few
v_call: TRBV28
cdr3_aa: CASSLHRGSYEQYF

j_call: TRBJ1-5
cdr3_length: 14
clone_size: -
v_call: TRBV30
cdr3_aa: CAWSTGGRRGPQHF

j_call: TRBJ1-2
cdr3_length: 15
clone_size: once
v_call: TRBV19
cdr3_aa: CASRRGTGRNYGYTF

j_call: TRBJ1-1
cdr3_length: 12
clone_size: -
v_call: TRBV7-2
cdr3_aa: CASSHGNTEAFF

j_call: TRBJ2-7
cdr3_length: 14
clone_size: -
v_call: TRBV19
cdr3_aa: CASSLRQASYEQYF

j_call: TRBJ2-1
cdr3_length: 14
clone_size: -
v_call: TRBV19
cdr3_aa: CASSLGQGWDEQFF

j_call: TRBJ1-2
cdr3_length: 15
clone_size: -
v_call: TRBV18
cdr3_aa: CASSPAGNSNYGYTF

j_call: TRBJ2-3
cdr3_length: 14
clone_size: -
v_call: TRBV10-3
cdr3_aa: CATLLGGVGDTQYF

j_call: TRBJ2-7
cdr3_length: 14
clone_size: -
v_call: TRBV7-6
cdr3_aa: CASSFDLALREQYF

j_call: TRBJ1-6
cdr3_length: 15
clone_size: -
v_call: TRBV9
cdr3_aa: CASSPHGTGNSPLHF

j_call: TRBJ2-2
cdr3_length: 16
clone_size: few
v_call: TRBV4-1
cdr3_aa: CASRTSAGGRTGELFF

j_call: TRBJ2-7
cdr3_length: 12
clone_size: -
v_call: TRBV6-1
cdr3_aa: CATHLQGGEQYF

j_call: TRBJ1-2
cdr3_length: 16
clone_size: few
v_call: TRBV19
cdr3_aa: CASSIYRGRSDYGYTF